What follows is one TCR beta chain and its context. This sample is drawn from a study of blood T cell repertoires in COVID-19. Study in general: The cDNA or gDNA used as material had been derived from T cells, B-cell-depleted T cells, or PBMCs.

Authors' processing steps: Nucleated cell counts were estimated from reference gene primer amplification. The protocol was immunoSEQ multiplex PCR, while the TCRdb copy is restricted to in-frame clones and leaves out a portion. V, J and clone size are taken as reported in that table, and D and trimming were inferred from the DNA itself. The data show approximately 150,000 clones, 88% seen once. Per germline, CDR1 MDHEN and CDR2 SYDVKM. The ends were cut back, 8 bases at V and 8 bases at J, with 10 bases in the middle. There are 12 residues in the CDR3. Material: peripheral blood. The chain combines TRBV28 with TRBJ1-6; no clear D gene. This clonotype was obtained from a man over 45 who had recovered from COVID-19. CDR3: CASGQMDSPLHF. The CDR3 DNA reads as TGTGCCAGCGGCCAAATGGATTCACCCCTCCACTTT.